These T cell receptor beta chains were read from a single sample in a study of T-cell reconstitution after alpha-beta-depleted transplantation in children. TCRdb passed the PCR reads through MiXCR, listing each CDR3 protein once. Of 700,000 or so distinct CDR3 sequences listed, around 13% were seen once; the top ten hold 0.79%. The specimen was PBMCs, collected before TCRalphabeta/CD19-depleted stem cell transplant. These receptor sequences come from a girl aged 2-10 years with congenital amegakaryocytic thrombocytopenia, due to receive a stem cell transplant. CDR3s include the opening cysteine and the closing phenylalanine or tryptophan. The D gene is left open where the match is weak. Size tells how often a clone was seen (once, few, many) or the class of an expanded clone, and some rows leave it out.

TRBD2 TRBJ2-5 many TRBV6-5 TGTGCCAGCAGTTATCGGGCGGGAGGGGAGGACCCAGAGACCCAGTACTTC CASSYRAGGEDPETQYF
- TRBJ2-5 many TRBV10-3 TGTGCCATCAGTGAGTCTATTCTTGGCAGTTTACAAGAGACCCAGTACTTC CAISESILGSLQETQYF
TRBD2 TRBJ2-7 - TRBV7-9 TGTGCCAGCAGCTACGGGACTAGGGGTGAGCAGTACTTC CASSYGTRGEQYF
- TRBJ2-2 - TRBV25-1 TGTGCCAGCAGTCTGTTAGGCAGCGAGATCGCGAACACCGGGGAGCTGTTTTTT CASSLLGSEIANTGELFF
- TRBJ2-3 few TRBV12-3/TRBV12-4 TGTGCCAGCAGTCCGACTAGAAATACGCAGTATTTT CASSPTRNTQYF
- TRBJ1-2 few TRBV27 TGTGCCAGCAGTTTCGCCAGTAACTATGGCTACACCTTC CASSFASNYGYTF
- TRBJ1-5 many TRBV28 TGTGCCAGCAGCGGTAACCTTAGCAATCAGCCCCAGCATTTT CASSGNLSNQPQHF
TRBD1 TRBJ2-3 - TRBV10-3 TGTGCCATCAGGGGGACAGGGGGTCACACAGATACGCAGTATTTT CAIRGTGGHTDTQYF
TRBD2 TRBJ2-5 many TRBV29-1 TGCAGCGTTGAACTAGCGGGAGGGCCTAAAGAGACCCAGTACTTC CSVELAGGPKETQYF
- TRBJ1-1 - TRBV27 TGTGCCAGCAGTTCCTCTTCCGGAGCATTGTCAGGTACAACGGCTGAAGCTTTCTTT CASSSSSGALSGTTAEAFF
- TRBJ1-2 many TRBV10-3 TGTGCCATCTCAGCAACATATGGCTACACCTTC CAISATYGYTF
- TRBJ2-1 - TRBV7-9 TGTGCCAGCAGGCCAGTATATCCCCACATCAATGAGCAGTTCTTC CASRPVYPHINEQFF
TRBD2 TRBJ2-5 many TRBV29-1 TGCAGCGTTGTCGTGGGACTAGCGGGAGCAGAGACCCAGTACTTC CSVVVGLAGAETQYF
- TRBJ1-6 many TRBV10-3 TGTGCCATCAGTGATTTCTGTTCACCCCTCCACTTT CAISDFCSPLHF
TRBD2 TRBJ2-3 - TRBV7-6 TGTGCCAGCAGTCTAGCGGGAACCCCATTGCATACGCAGTATTTT CASSLAGTPLHTQYF
TRBD2 TRBJ2-1 many TRBV20-1 TGCAGTGCTCTAGGGACTAGCGGGAGGGTAAGGAACAATGAGCAGTTCTTC CSALGTSGRVRNNEQFF
- TRBJ2-1 few TRBV4-1 TGCGCCAGCAGCCAAGGCCCCGGAAAGAATCGGCGAGGGCGGAGCAATGAGCAGTTCTTC CASSQGPGKNRRGRSNEQFF
- TRBJ2-3 - TRBV10-3 TGTGCCATCAGTGGGGATCAGGCCTCCACAGATACGCAGTATTTT CAISGDQASTDTQYF
- TRBJ1-4 once TRBV28 TGTGCCAGCAGCTGGAGAAGGACATCCGCAACTAATGAAAAACTGTTTTTT CASSWRRTSATNEKLFF
- TRBJ2-7 - TRBV5-1 TGCGCCAGGAGCTTGGTATCCGGGACCTACGAGCAGTACTTC CARSLVSGTYEQYF
- TRBJ2-1 - TRBV9 TGTGCCAGCAGCCCCCTAGAGCGTCTCAATGAGCAGTTCTTC CASSPLERLNEQFF
- TRBJ2-7 many TRBV5-1 TGCGCCAGCAGTTGGGGACTTGCACCCCGCTCCTACGAGCAGTACTTC CASSWGLAPRSYEQYF
TRBD2 TRBJ2-1 - TRBV20-1 TGCAGTGCTAGAGAGAAGCGGGAGATTTCATGGGAGTTCTTC CSAREKREISWEFF
- TRBJ2-7 - TRBV27 TGTGCCAGCAGTTTCCAAGACAGATTCTACGAGCAGTACTTC CASSFQDRFYEQYF
TRBD1 TRBJ2-7 many TRBV20-1 TGCAGTGCTAGAGATGGGGACAGGAGCTCCTACGAGCAGTACTTC CSARDGDRSSYEQYF
TRBD2 TRBJ2-1 few TRBV20-1 TGCAGTGCTAGGGTCGGACTAGCGGGACCGGGCCATGAGGGGGATGAGCAGTTCTTC CSARVGLAGPGHEGDEQFF
TRBD2 TRBJ2-1 - TRBV20-1 TGCAGTGCTAGAGAACGGGAGGGAGCACGACACAATGAGCAGTTCTTC CSAREREGARHNEQFF
- TRBJ2-3 many TRBV20-1 TGCAGTGCTAGAGGACTAGCAGATACGCAGTATTTT CSARGLADTQYF
TRBD1 TRBJ2-7 many TRBV20-1 TGCAGTGCTACAGGGGGAGACTACGAGCAGTACTTC CSATGGDYEQYF
- TRBJ2-5 few TRBV5-1 TGCGCCAGCAGCCTGGCCGTAGTCGTTACCCAACAAGAGACCCAGTACTTC CASSLAVVVTQQETQYF
TRBD2 TRBJ2-1 many TRBV29-1 TGCAGCGTCGAAGGGACTAGCGGGGCATACAATGAGCAGTTCTTC CSVEGTSGAYNEQFF
- TRBJ1-2 - TRBV9 TGTGCCAGCAGCGTAGAAGCCCACGAGGGGCCTGGCTACACCTTC CASSVEAHEGPGYTF
- TRBJ2-2 many TRBV5-1 TGCGCCAGCAGCTTGTTCCAGCGGACGTTCGCGAACACCGGGGAGCTGTTTTTT CASSLFQRTFANTGELFF
TRBD1 TRBJ2-1 few TRBV29-1 TGCAGCGTTGAAGATTTATGGTTTGGGACAGAACCCTTCGGGGAGCAGTTCTTC CSVEDLWFGTEPFGEQFF
- TRBJ1-3 many TRBV27 TGTGCCAGCAGTTTTAGTTTCCCTCCTGGAAACACCATATATTTT CASSFSFPPGNTIYF
- TRBJ2-1 few TRBV12-3/TRBV12-4 TGTGCCAGCAGCCCAGCGGCTTTAGGGCACGATGAGCAGTTCTTC CASSPAALGHDEQFF